This T cell receptor (beta chain) was identified in a study of cytomegalovirus exposure and HLA in healthy donors. Study-wide points: It was reported in a later analysis that an Asian-associated ancestry cluster showed fewer N-insertions than the roughly 710-donor mean.

Germline V gene lookup returns CDR1 SGDLS and CDR2 YYNGEE. Trimming cost V 3 bases and J 2 bases, with 16 bases left between them. The CDR3 has 16 amino acids. This clone was seen once. Its target is unknown. PCR primers comprised 60 Vbeta and 13 Jbeta primers. Using immunoSEQ multiplex PCR, the repertoire was profiled, and TCRdb retains in-frame clones only, with some absent. Of 100,000 to 150,000 clones listed, over 65% are singletons. The rearrangement links TRBV9 to TRBJ2-3, with D maybe TRBD2 (5 bases). Sequenced material: PBMCs. This TCR was recovered from a man younger than 30 in good health and CMV-seronegative. CDR3 DNA sequence: TGTGCCAGCAGCGCGACTCTAGCTAAATACACAGATACGCAGTATTTT. Protein: CASSATLAKYTDTQYF. Filled out from reference TRBV9 and TRBJ2-3, the complete variable domain reads DSGVTQTPKHLITATGQRVTLRCSPRSGDLSVYWYQQSLDQGLQFLIQYYNGEERAKGNILERFSAQQFPDLHSELNLSSLELGDSALYFCASSATLAKYTDTQYFGPGTRLTVL.